Listed here is a single T cell receptor (beta chain). As yet, its antigen is unknown. These data belong to a study of blood T cells in healthy people across ages. Findings of the study overall: Among long-lived donors, naive CD4+ cells were more numerous and diversity higher than in aged donors. Reliance upon unsorted PBMCs precluded definitive naive versus antigen-experienced comparison.

A J-beta primer mix and a sample-barcoded 5' primer were used in a second PCR of roughly 6 to 11 cycles. Via MiXCR, TCRdb re-called the 5' RACE reads, giving one row per CDR3 protein. The sample records 450,000 to 700,000 distinct CDR3 sequences, approximately 25% being singletons. The individuals who served as donors were healthy Caucasians living in Russia, aged roughly 6 to 90. Each of the donors had 9 to 10 milliliters of peripheral blood drawn into EDTA-treated Vacutainer tubes. The germline V gene encodes CDR1 SQVTM and CDR2 ANQGSEA. With 7 bases removed from V and 7 bases from J, the gap between germline ends came to 20 bases. The CDR3 is made up of 14 amino acids.

The material sequenced was blood. This receptor was identified in a woman aged 70 to 79 in good health. The chain joins TRBV29-1 to TRBJ2-1; D gene uncertain. The CDR3 loop reads CSAGSGFLGNEQFF. In DNA form, the CDR3 reads TGCAGCGCAGGAAGTGGATTTCTTGGGAATGAGCAGTTCTTC.